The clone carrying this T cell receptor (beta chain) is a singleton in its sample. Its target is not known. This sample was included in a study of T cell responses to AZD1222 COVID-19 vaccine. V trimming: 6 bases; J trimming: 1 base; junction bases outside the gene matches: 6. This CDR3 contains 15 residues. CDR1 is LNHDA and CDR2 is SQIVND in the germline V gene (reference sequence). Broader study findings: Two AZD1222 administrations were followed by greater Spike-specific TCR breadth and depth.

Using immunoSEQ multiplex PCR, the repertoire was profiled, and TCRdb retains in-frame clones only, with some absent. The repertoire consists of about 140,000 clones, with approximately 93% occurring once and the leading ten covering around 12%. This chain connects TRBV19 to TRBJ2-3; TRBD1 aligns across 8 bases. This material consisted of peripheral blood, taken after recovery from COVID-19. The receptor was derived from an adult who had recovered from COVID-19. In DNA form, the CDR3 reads TGTGCCAGTAGGACGGGCAGGGGGCGCACAGATACGCAGTATTTT. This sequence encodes CASRTGRGRTDTQYF.